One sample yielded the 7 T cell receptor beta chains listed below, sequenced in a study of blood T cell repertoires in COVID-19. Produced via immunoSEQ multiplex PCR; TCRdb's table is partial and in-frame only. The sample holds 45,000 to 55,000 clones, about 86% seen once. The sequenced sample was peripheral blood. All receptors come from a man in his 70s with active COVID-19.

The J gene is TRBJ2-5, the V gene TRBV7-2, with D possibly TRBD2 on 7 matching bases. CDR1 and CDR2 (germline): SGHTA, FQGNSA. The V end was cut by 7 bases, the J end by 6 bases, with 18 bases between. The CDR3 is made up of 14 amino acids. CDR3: CASTSEGGGQTQYF. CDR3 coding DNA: TGTGCCAGCACCTCGGAGGGAGGGGGTCAGACCCAGTACTTC. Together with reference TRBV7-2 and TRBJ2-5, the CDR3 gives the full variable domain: GAGVSQSPSNKVTEKGKDVELRCDPISGHTALYWYRQSLGQGLEFLIYFQGNSAPDKSGLPSDRFSAERTGGSVSTLTIQRTQQEDSAVYLCASTSEGGGQTQYFGPGTRLLVL.

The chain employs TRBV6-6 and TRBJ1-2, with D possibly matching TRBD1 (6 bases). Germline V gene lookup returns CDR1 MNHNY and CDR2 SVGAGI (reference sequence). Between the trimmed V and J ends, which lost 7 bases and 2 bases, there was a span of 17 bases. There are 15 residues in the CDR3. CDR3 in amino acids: CASNPSDSDNYGYTF. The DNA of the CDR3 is TGTGCCAGCAACCCTTCGGACAGTGACAACTATGGCTACACCTTC.

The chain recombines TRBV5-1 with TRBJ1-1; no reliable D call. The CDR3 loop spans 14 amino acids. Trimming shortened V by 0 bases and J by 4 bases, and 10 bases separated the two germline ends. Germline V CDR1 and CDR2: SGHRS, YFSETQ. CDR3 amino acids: CASSLEFRGTEAFF. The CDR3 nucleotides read TGCGCCAGCAGCTTGGAGTTTCGGGGCACTGAAGCTTTCTTT.

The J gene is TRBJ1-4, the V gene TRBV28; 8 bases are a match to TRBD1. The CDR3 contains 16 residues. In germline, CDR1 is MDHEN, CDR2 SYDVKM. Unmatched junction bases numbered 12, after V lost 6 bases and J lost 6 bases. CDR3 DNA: TGTGCCAGCAGCAAATCCTCCGGGACAGGAGATGAAAAACTGTTTTTT. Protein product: CASSKSSGTGDEKLFF.

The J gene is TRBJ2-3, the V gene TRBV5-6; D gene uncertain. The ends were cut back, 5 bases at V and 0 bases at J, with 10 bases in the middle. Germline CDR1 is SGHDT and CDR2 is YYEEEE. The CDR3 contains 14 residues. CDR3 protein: CASRVRSSTDTQYF. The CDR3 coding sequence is TGTGCCAGCAGGGTGAGGTCTAGCACAGATACGCAGTATTTT. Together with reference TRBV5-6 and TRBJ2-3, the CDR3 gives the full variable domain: DAGVTQSPTHLIKTRGQQVTLRCSPKSGHDTVSWYQQALGQGPQFIFQYYEEEERQRGNFPDRFSGHQFPNYSSELNVNALLLGDSALYLCASRVRSSTDTQYFGPGTRLTVL.

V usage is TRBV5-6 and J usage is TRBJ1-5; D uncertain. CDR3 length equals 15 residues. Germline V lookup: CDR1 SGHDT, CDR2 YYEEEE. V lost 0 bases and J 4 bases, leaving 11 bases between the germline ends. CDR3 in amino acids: CASSLAKSGNQPQHF. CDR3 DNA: TGTGCCAGCAGCTTGGCGAAGAGCGGTAATCAGCCCCAGCATTTT.

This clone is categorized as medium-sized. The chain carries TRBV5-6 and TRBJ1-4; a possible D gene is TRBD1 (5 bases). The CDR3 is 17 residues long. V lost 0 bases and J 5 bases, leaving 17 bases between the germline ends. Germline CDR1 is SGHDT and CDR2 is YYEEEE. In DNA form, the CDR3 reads TGTGCCAGCAGCTTGGTGGGTGACAGTAGGTCAAATGAAAAACTGTTTTTT. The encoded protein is CASSLVGDSRSNEKLFF.